This is a list of T cell receptor beta chains from one sample in a study of chronic HIV infection and antiretroviral therapy. TCRdb passed the 5' RACE reads through MiXCR, listing each CDR3 protein once. This repertoire shows about 31,000 distinct CDR3 sequences, roughly 8.7% found once; its top ten account for about 2.5%. Source material: peripheral blood. The source of these receptors is an adult who had HIV and had not received antiretroviral therapy, or was an uninfected healthy control (not recorded which). The CDR3 runs from the conserved cysteine through the conserved F or W. The listing skips clone size in some rows; elsewhere it reads once, few, many or a size class.

CDR3 protein | J gene | CDR3 length | V gene | clone size
CSARIRDHEAFF | TRBJ1-1 | 12 | TRBV20-1 | many
CASSARGGGFSGEVSYNEQFF | TRBJ2-1 | 21 | TRBV3-1 | few
CASSSGVGETQYF | TRBJ2-5 | 13 | TRBV7-9 | few
CATSDTRLETDTQYF | TRBJ2-3 | 15 | TRBV24-1 | medium-sized
CASSSEAAFSSYNEQFF | TRBJ2-1 | 17 | TRBV9 | many
CASSLLGHGPSMYNEQFF | TRBJ2-1 | 18 | TRBV12-3/TRBV12-4 | NA
CASSQGSSYNSPLHF | TRBJ1-6 | 15 | TRBV3-1 | few
CASSPRQDLSEQYF | TRBJ2-7 | 14 | TRBV4-1 | many
CASSRTGTSVAYNEQFF | TRBJ2-1 | 17 | TRBV4-3 | once
CASSHLSGQLNLYSNQPQHF | TRBJ1-5 | 20 | TRBV11-2 | many
CASSLRLPRELFF | TRBJ2-2 | 13 | TRBV28 | few
CASSWGQTVHTF | TRBJ1-2 | 12 | TRBV12-3/TRBV12-4 | NA
CSVDSTGGAYNEQFF | TRBJ2-1 | 15 | TRBV29-1 | many
CSVEGVETGLNNEQFF | TRBJ2-1 | 16 | TRBV29-1 | many
CATRDRGIVGNQPQHF | TRBJ1-5 | 16 | TRBV28 | few
CASSLAQGQDNYEQYF | TRBJ2-7 | 16 | TRBV7-6 | many
CSAWQGGEKLFF | TRBJ1-4 | 12 | TRBV20-1 | few
CSARGATGNTEAFF | TRBJ1-1 | 14 | TRBV29-1 | many
CASSPPRGPLAKNIQYF | TRBJ2-4 | 17 | TRBV2 | NA
CASSAEGGGYTEAFF | TRBJ1-1 | 15 | TRBV2 | many
CATVVAGGAHNEQFF | TRBJ2-1 | 15 | TRBV27 | few
CASSEISGSADTQYF | TRBJ2-3 | 15 | TRBV6-1 | many
CASSNGQDEKLFF | TRBJ1-4 | 13 | TRBV28 | NA
CSTGGASYNEQFF | TRBJ2-1 | 13 | TRBV29-1 | few
CASSLSGTTGDAFF | TRBJ1-1 | 14 | TRBV7-3 | many
CASRLNRGPSGYTF | TRBJ1-2 | 14 | TRBV11-2 | NA
CASRGPRGPDTQYF | TRBJ2-3 | 14 | TRBV2 | many
CASSFLTGGLDIQYF | TRBJ2-4 | 15 | TRBV7-2 | NA
CASSPWGATDTQYF | TRBJ2-3 | 14 | TRBV12-3/TRBV12-4 | many
CASSYSPVYGYTF | TRBJ1-2 | 13 | TRBV6-6 | many
CASSSRQGPEKLFF | TRBJ1-4 | 14 | TRBV7-8 | NA
CASSKGGGTDTQYF | TRBJ2-3 | 14 | TRBV7-8 | few
CASSLSSARATYEQYF | TRBJ2-7 | 16 | TRBV28 | few
CSAHGTRQGYTF | TRBJ1-2 | 12 | TRBV20-1 | many
CASSPSVRGGGHEQYF | TRBJ2-7 | 16 | TRBV27 | few
CASSPIREFHTEAFF | TRBJ1-1 | 15 | TRBV6-6 | NA
CASSPWTGGRTNEKLFF | TRBJ1-4 | 17 | TRBV2 | many
CASSLGGRDEQYF | TRBJ2-7 | 13 | TRBV7-6 | many
CASSLTGGSLYNEQFF | TRBJ2-1 | 16 | TRBV27 | many
CSVRLNTEAFF | TRBJ1-1 | 11 | TRBV29-1 | many
CASSPRTANSGNTIYF | TRBJ1-3 | 16 | TRBV12-3/TRBV12-4 | many
CSVKMTGAVEAFF | TRBJ1-1 | 13 | TRBV29-1 | NA
CASTHRGTGFSPLHF | TRBJ1-6 | 15 | TRBV6-6 | NA
CASSSSGYTQYF | TRBJ2-3 | 12 | TRBV5-6 | NA
CASSQRGRADTQYF | TRBJ2-3 | 14 | TRBV7-2 | many
CAISERQPSTDTQYF | TRBJ2-3 | 15 | TRBV10-3 | few
CAIPGSGNTIYF | TRBJ1-3 | 12 | TRBV10-3 | many
CASSELAGLQETQYF | TRBJ2-5 | 15 | TRBV10-1 | few
CASSLVGDADTQYF | TRBJ2-3 | 14 | TRBV11-2 | many
CSVDPHGGRTEAFF | TRBJ1-1 | 14 | TRBV29-1 | few
CASSQSTGTYYEQYF | TRBJ2-7 | 15 | TRBV4-3 | NA
CSAMTETYNSPLHF | TRBJ1-6 | 14 | TRBV20-1 | NA
CASSVGDRAHEQYF | TRBJ2-7 | 14 | TRBV9 | many
CSARELREWNEQFF | TRBJ2-1 | 14 | TRBV20-1 | many
CASSQWAYSGNTIYF | TRBJ1-3 | 15 | TRBV14 | many
CASSLPGVGGYTF | TRBJ1-2 | 13 | TRBV5-6 | NA
CASSLDSGLPDTQYF | TRBJ2-3 | 15 | TRBV5-1 | NA
CASSLEPGTGPTTSGNTIYF | TRBJ1-3 | 20 | TRBV2 | many
CASSQDPGTGGADTQYF | TRBJ2-3 | 17 | TRBV4-3 | few